In this sample, the clone carrying this T cell receptor beta chain turned up many times. The antigen is unknown. Among the patients, none had received any treatment before thyroid surgery. This entry belongs to a study of metastatic and nonmetastatic thyroid tumors. The wider study: Samples came from malignant and benign thyroid patients, and repertoires were compared across blood and tumor or nodule tissue.

Overall study results and limits: Across blood and tumor, TCR beta diversity in malignant thyroid tumors was reportedly significantly higher than in benign nodules.

This CDR3 has 15 residues. The germline CDR1 and CDR2 sequences are LGHDT and YNNKEL (reference sequence). Trimming shortened V by 8 bases and J by 6 bases, and 23 bases separated the two germline ends. Authors' analysis steps: Clinicopathological groups supplied CDR3 differences that were used to build a distant-metastasis classifier for papillary thyroid cancer. TCRdb reprocessed the PCR reads via MiXCR. The V and J calls, along with clone size, are taken from TCRdb and not from the paper's own processing. The sample lists some 23,000 clones, about an eighth occurring once. The TCR comes from a female donor with papillary thyroid cancer or a benign thyroid nodule (not recorded which). Some clones in this sample may be carry-over from other donors' samples. The chain links TRBV3-1 to TRBJ2-7, with D possibly being TRBD1 or TRBD2 (6 bases each). The sample was blood. Here the CDR3 DNA reads TGTGCCAGCCGGCTTAGCGGCAGGGGTATTGGCGAGCAGTACTTC. Translation: CASRLSGRGIGEQYF.